This entry lists 32 T cell receptor beta chains sequenced from one sample in a study of cytotoxic CD8 clonotypes in ibrutinib-treated CLL. The data were produced by immunoSEQ multiplex PCR, yet TCRdb's version contains in-frame clones alone and is incomplete. The repertoire holds about 160,000 clones, with more than 80% as singletons. The sample was PBMCs, taken after 24 months of ibrutinib treatment. The receptors here all came from a human donor with chronic lymphocytic leukemia.

The gene calls are TRBV4-3 and TRBJ2-7; TRBD1 aligns across 10 bases. With 0 bases clipped from V and 3 bases from J, the junction kept 11 bases outside the gene matches. Germline CDR1 and CDR2: LGHNA and YSLEER. CDR3 length: 18 residues. This CDR3 reads CASSQDRLTGGVYYEQYF. The CDR3 nucleotides are TGCGCCAGCAGCCAAGATAGGTTGACAGGGGGCGTTTACTACGAGCAGTACTTC.

J is TRBJ1-3 and V is TRBV7-2, with D unclear. The V gene's germline CDR1 is SGHTA and CDR2 FQGNSA. CDR3 size: 11 residues. V shed 7 bases and J shed 0 bases, with 1 base lying between them. The CDR3 region is CASTSGNTIYF. The CDR3, as DNA: TGTGCCAGCACCTCTGGAAACACCATATATTTT.

J is TRBJ1-2 and V is TRBV25-1; no reliable D call. The CDR3 totals 14 residues. V lost 8 bases to trimming and J lost 8 bases, with 21 bases between them. Looked up from germline, CDR1 is MGHDK and CDR2 is SYGVNS. The CDR3 protein is CASPVGLPESGYTF. For the CDR3, the DNA is TGTGCCAGCCCCGTCGGGCTCCCGGAAAGCGGCTACACCTTC.

This chain links TRBV6-5 with TRBJ2-4; TRBD1 agrees at 9 bases. This CDR3 is built from 16 residues. After removal of 4 bases from V and 3 bases from J, the junction contained 7 bases not matched to a gene. The V gene's germline CDR1 is MNHEY and CDR2 SVGAGI. The CDR3 nucleotides are TGTGCCAGCAGTTTCGGACAGGGGAGGGTCAAAAACATTCAGTACTTC. It translates to CASSFGQGRVKNIQYF.

This clone was detected only a few times. The V and J genes are TRBV2 and TRBJ2-1; the match to TRBD2 covers 9 bases. V was clipped by 8 bases and J by 7 bases; unmatched bases: 9. The germline V gene has CDR1 SNHLY and CDR2 FYNNEI. The CDR3 covers 14 residues. The CDR3 protein is CASGLVAGVNEQFF. Here the CDR3 DNA reads TGTGCCAGCGGGCTGGTAGCGGGAGTGAATGAGCAGTTCTTC.

The chain joins TRBV21-1 to TRBJ2-1. TRBV21-1 has pseudogene status. This CDR3 has 19 amino acids. The CDR3 DNA is TGTGCCAGCAGCAACAGGGAAGAGGGGGGAGTTAGCTCCTACAATGAGCAGTTCTTC. Translation: CASSNREEGGVSSYNEQFF.

The CDR3 DNA is TGTGCCAGCTCCTGGGGCGGAGGGGGTGAAAACATTCAGTACTTC. It specifies CASSWGGGGENIQYF. This chain uses TRBV7-9 with TRBJ2-4; the D call may be TRBD1 or TRBD2 (6 bases each). V shed 8 bases and J shed 5 bases, with 19 bases lying between them. Germline lookup yields CDR1 SEHNR and CDR2 FQNEAQ (reference sequence). The CDR3 covers 15 residues.

The chain links TRBV7-8 to TRBJ2-7, with 8 bases identical to TRBD1. CDR1 and CDR2 (germline): SGHVS, FQNEAQ. CDR3 size: 15 residues. V gave up 5 bases and J gave up 1 base; unmatched junction bases: 7. Here the CDR3 DNA reads TGTGCCAGCAGCGCTACCGGGACAGGTTCCTACGAGCAGTACTTC. It is translated as CASSATGTGSYEQYF. Based on the CDR3 plus reference TRBV7-8 and TRBJ2-7, the full variable domain is GAGVSQSPRYKVAKRGQDVALRCDPISGHVSLFWYQQALGQGPEFLTYFQNEAQLDKSGLPSDRFFAERPEGSVSTLKIQRTQQEDSAVYLCASSATGTGSYEQYFGPGTRLTVT.

The chain couples TRBV9 to TRBJ2-3; 7 bases fit TRBD2. V lost 4 bases to trimming and J lost 0 bases; unmatched junction nucleotides: 2. Germline-derived CDR1 and CDR2 are SGDLS and YYNGEE. The CDR3 spans 14 residues. CDR3 nucleotide sequence: TGTGCCAGCAGCTTTAGCGGGAGCACAGATACGCAGTATTTT. It encodes CASSFSGSTDTQYF.

The V and J genes are TRBV6-4 and TRBJ2-2; 7 bases fit TRBD1. The CDR3 has 14 amino acids. V lost 6 bases and J lost 1; bases outside the gene matches: 2. The germline gives CDR1 MRHNA, CDR2 SNTAGT. CDR3: CASRGQLNTGELFF. CDR3 nucleotide sequence: TGTGCCAGCAGGGGACAGCTGAACACCGGGGAGCTGTTTTTT.

This chain connects TRBV23-1 to TRBJ1-1; D gene uncertain. TRBV23-1 is sorted into the ORF group, with uncertain function. The CDR3 is made up of 16 amino acids. Trimming removed 0 bases at V and 1 base at J, with 12 bases between. The CDR3 sequence is CASSQSGMSTNTEAFF. The CDR3 bases are TGCGCCAGCAGTCAATCCGGGATGTCAACGAACACTGAAGCTTTCTTT.

This chain connects TRBV5-6 to TRBJ2-7; 8 nucleotides align to TRBD1. V gave up 4 bases and J gave up 7 bases; unmatched junction bases: 10. Germline assignment: CDR1 SGHDT and CDR2 YYEEEE. The CDR3 totals 14 residues. CDR3 protein: CASSPRPGGREQYF. CDR3 nucleotides: TGTGCCAGCAGCCCGAGACCAGGGGGCAGGGAGCAGTACTTC.

The gene calls are TRBV27 and TRBJ1-5; D may be TRBD1 (6 bases). Trimming took off 5 bases at V and 2 bases at J, with 19 bases between the two ends. The germline CDR1 and CDR2 sequences are MNHEY and SMNVEV (reference sequence). This CDR3 has 17 residues. This CDR3 reads CASSPPEGVGGNQPQHF. The CDR3, as DNA: TGTGCCAGCAGTCCTCCAGAGGGGGTCGGGGGCAATCAGCCCCAGCATTTT.

The genes are TRBV7-2 and TRBJ1-4; D perhaps matches TRBD1 (5 bases). This CDR3 comprises 16 residues. V lost 2 bases to trimming and J lost 2 bases, with 12 bases between them. The germline V gene has CDR1 SGHTA and CDR2 FQGNSA. The CDR3 nucleotides are TGTGCCAGCAGCTTACATGGGGGGTTGACTAATGAAAAACTGTTTTTT. Its protein is CASSLHGGLTNEKLFF.

The chain is built from TRBV18 and TRBJ2-5; D remains unclear. Trimming cost V 3 bases and J 5 bases, with 13 bases left between them. Germline lookup yields CDR1 KGHSH and CDR2 LQKENI. CDR3 size: 14 residues. The CDR3 sequence is CASSPVGLGETQYF. The CDR3 nucleotides are TGTGCCAGCTCACCCGTGGGCCTGGGGGAGACCCAGTACTTC.

The rearrangement joins TRBV18 to TRBJ1-1, with TRBD1 matching 7 bases. CDR3 size: 14 residues. J gave up 1 base and V 3 bases, and 2 bases lay outside the gene matches. Per the germline V gene, CDR1 is KGHSH and CDR2 is LQKENI. In DNA form, the CDR3 reads TGTGCCAGCTCACCGCGGACAGGGAACACTGAAGCTTTCTTT. This gives the protein CASSPRTGNTEAFF.

The genes are TRBV7-9 and TRBJ2-5; maybe TRBD1 (5 bases). The germline V and J ends were trimmed by 1 base and 7 bases, with 10 bases remaining between them. CDR1 is SEHNR and CDR2 is FQNEAQ in the germline V gene (reference sequence). This CDR3 spans 13 amino acids. In nucleotides, the CDR3 is TGTGCCAGCAGCTTAGGGGTTAGGGGGACCCAGTACTTC. It codes for CASSLGVRGTQYF.

The chain has TRBV30 and TRBJ1-4; D call uncertain. V shed 0 bases and J shed 8 bases, with 10 bases lying between them. The CDR3 extends over 13 amino acids. Germline CDR1 reads GTSNPN; CDR2 reads SVGIG (reference sequence). The CDR3 nucleotides are TGTGCCTGGAGTGTAGGTCTCCGGGAAAAACTGTTTTTT. Its translation is CAWSVGLREKLFF.

This clone appeared a single time. This chain links TRBV5-1 with TRBJ2-7, with D perhaps TRBD1 (6 bases). There are 14 residues in the CDR3. V dropped 5 bases and J dropped 7 bases, with 19 bases sitting between them. The germline gives CDR1 SGHRS, CDR2 YFSETQ. As DNA, the CDR3 is TGCGCCAGCAGTCCGGGCCAGGGGTTTGATGAGCAGTACTTC. Translated: CASSPGQGFDEQYF. The full variable domain, with the rest looked up from reference TRBV5-1 and TRBJ2-7, is KAGVTQTPRYLIKTRGQQVTLSCSPISGHRSVSWYQQTPGQGLQFLFEYFSETQRNKGNFPGRFSGRQFSNSRSEMNVSTLELGDSALYLCASSPGQGFDEQYFGPGTRLTVT.

The rearrangement joins TRBV27 to TRBJ1-5, with D unclear. The CDR3 length is 15 residues. V was clipped by 3 bases and J by 0 bases, with 9 bases between them. In germline, CDR1 is MNHEY, CDR2 SMNVEV (reference sequence). The chain's CDR3 is CASSFMGYSNQPQHF. CDR3 nucleotide sequence: TGTGCCAGCAGTTTTATGGGGTATAGCAATCAGCCCCAGCATTTT.

V and J are TRBV27 and TRBJ2-7; D might be TRBD1 (6 bases). The CDR3 covers 12 residues. CDR1 and CDR2 from the germline V gene are MNHEY and SMNVEV (reference sequence). Trimming stripped 4 bases from V and 6 bases from J, with 10 bases between. The CDR3, as DNA: TGTGCCAGCAGTTCCACAGGGTCCGAGCAGTACTTC. It translates to CASSSTGSEQYF.

This clone was picked up many times. DNA of the CDR3: TGTGCCAGCAGTTTAGCGACAGGGGGCGGTGGCAATCAGCCCCAGCATTTT. Encoded protein: CASSLATGGGGNQPQHF. The chain couples TRBV28 to TRBJ1-5; 10 nucleotides align to TRBD1. Trimming at V came to 2 bases and at J to 2 bases, leaving 6 bases not matched to a gene. The CDR3 contains 17 residues. CDR1 and CDR2 from the germline V gene are MDHEN and SYDVKM.

The chain links TRBV27 to TRBJ2-3; 8 bases align to TRBD2. There are 16 residues in the CDR3. Germline values: CDR1 MNHEY, CDR2 SMNVEV (reference sequence). The V and J ends lost 5 bases and 4 bases, in that order; junction bases with no gene match: 11. The CDR3 DNA follows: TGTGCCAGCAGTCCTACCTTAGCGGGAACCGCAGATACGCAGTATTTT. It yields the protein CASSPTLAGTADTQYF.

V is TRBV4-3 and J is TRBJ1-3; no clear D. Germline CDR1 reads LGHNA; CDR2 reads YSLEER. The CDR3 has 15 residues. With 4 bases removed from V and 0 bases from J, the gap between germline ends came to 10 bases. CDR3 sequence reads: CASSRNGVSGNTIYF. In DNA, the CDR3 is TGCGCCAGCAGCCGGAATGGCGTCTCTGGAAACACCATATATTTT.

This clone was seen at least ten times. The rearrangement uses TRBV7-2 and TRBJ1-1; TRBD1 is a possible D gene (5 bases). The germline CDR1 and CDR2 sequences are SGHTA and FQGNSA. V dropped 6 bases and J dropped 0 bases, with 11 bases sitting between them. The CDR3 is 14 amino acids. CDR3 in amino acids: CASRTGTLNTEAFF. As DNA, the CDR3 is TGTGCCAGCAGAACCGGGACCCTGAACACTGAAGCTTTCTTT. Drawing the rest from reference TRBV7-2 and TRBJ1-1, the complete variable domain is GAGVSQSPSNKVTEKGKDVELRCDPISGHTALYWYRQSLGQGLEFLIYFQGNSAPDKSGLPSDRFSAERTGGSVSTLTIQRTQQEDSAVYLCASRTGTLNTEAFFGQGTRLTVV.

CDR3 sequence: CASGLAGGYEQYF. The DNA for the CDR3 is TGCGCCAGCGGACTAGCGGGAGGTTACGAGCAGTACTTC. This chain connects TRBV5-1 to TRBJ2-7, with 14 bases identical to TRBD2. The CDR3 totals 13 residues. The germline gives CDR1 SGHRS, CDR2 YFSETQ. V was pared by 7 bases and J by 4 bases, with 1 base of the junction left unmatched.

The chain links TRBV7-2 to TRBJ2-5; D is unclear. CDR1 and CDR2 from the germline V gene are SGHTA and FQGNSA. V lost 5 bases to trimming and J lost 4 bases, with 5 bases between them. CDR3 length: 11 residues. CDR3 nucleotide sequence: TGTGCCAGCAGCCCTAGAGAGACCCAGTACTTC. This codes for CASSPRETQYF.

With respect to this clone: This sample includes further DNA sequences coding for the same CDR3. The genes are TRBV28 and TRBJ2-7, with 7 bases identical to TRBD2. In germline, CDR1 is MDHEN, CDR2 SYDVKM. Trimming took 2 bases from V and 2 from J; bases not matched to a gene: 0. CDR3 length equals 13 residues. CDR3 in amino acids: CASSLGTTYEQYF. CDR3 nucleotide sequence: TGTGCCAGCAGTTTAGGGACTACCTACGAGCAGTACTTC.

The chain recombines TRBV7-8 with TRBJ2-7; D is uncertain. V was cut by 1 base and J by 4 bases, with 8 bases left in between. CDR3 size: 13 residues. From germline, CDR1 is SGHVS and CDR2 FQNEAQ. CDR3 loop: CASSLVSGYEQYF. CDR3 DNA sequence: TGTGCCAGCAGCTTAGTATCCGGGTACGAGCAGTACTTC.

The chain uses TRBV12-5 and TRBJ1-2; a possible D gene is TRBD1 (5 bases). CDR3 length: 14 residues. Trimming cost V 3 bases and J 3 bases, with 11 bases left between them. Germline CDR1 LGHNT, CDR2 FRNRAP. DNA for the CDR3: TGTGCTAGTGGTTTAGGGGTAGGGGACTATGGCTACACCTTC. The encoded protein is CASGLGVGDYGYTF.

Ten or more counts support this clone. The rearrangement uses TRBV7-2 and TRBJ2-2, with D possibly being TRBD1 or TRBD2 (5 bases each). Trimming stripped 8 bases from V and 7 bases from J, with 8 bases between. The germline CDR1 and CDR2 sequences are SGHTA and FQGNSA. The CDR3 spans 11 residues. The CDR3 loop is CASRDDGELFF. CDR3 sequence (DNA): TGTGCCAGCCGGGACGACGGGGAGCTGTTTTTT.

As to this clone: At the DNA level, this CDR3 is encoded by other sequences in the same sample as well. The genes are TRBV7-3 and TRBJ1-1; D not certain. CDR3 size: 13 residues. V lost 0 bases and J 4 bases, leaving 6 bases between the germline ends. Germline V gene sequence: CDR1 SGHTA, CDR2 FQGTGA. This chain's CDR3 is CASSLTGPTEAFF. The CDR3 nucleotides are TGTGCCAGCAGCTTAACAGGGCCCACTGAAGCTTTCTTT.